The 10 T cell receptor beta chains in this list originate from one sample, sequenced in a study of neurological immune-mediated disorders. MiXCR was run by TCRdb on the 5' RACE reads, yielding one entry per CDR3 protein. Of about 55,000 distinct CDR3 sequences in the sample, more than 4% were seen once. The sequencing sample was made of PBMCs. The receptors stem from a man aged 50 to 59 with multiple sclerosis.

The CDR3 is CASSFEPKNIQYF. Written as DNA, the CDR3 is TGCGCCAGCAGCTTCGAGCCAAAAAACATTCAGTACTTC. The V gene is TRBV5-1, the J gene TRBJ2-4; the D is unclear. Trimming shortened V by 2 bases and J by 4 bases, and 7 bases separated the two germline ends. The germline V gene has CDR1 SGHRS and CDR2 YFSETQ. This CDR3 has 13 residues.

This clonotype was recorded at least ten times. The V and J genes are TRBV4-1 and TRBJ2-7; 11 nucleotides line up with TRBD2. The germline CDR1 and CDR2 sequences are MGHRA and YSYEKL. CDR3 size: 16 residues. The V segment lost 4 bases and the J segment 2 bases; nucleotides outside the gene matches: 7. CDR3 sequence reads: CASSLLGTSGPYEQYF. The CDR3 nucleotides are TGCGCCAGCAGCCTCCTCGGGACTAGCGGCCCCTACGAGCAGTACTTC.

This clonotype was counted at least ten times. The rearrangement links TRBV15 to TRBJ2-7; TRBD1 agrees at 9 bases. This CDR3 is 14 amino acids long. Germline trimming cut 5 bases from V and 2 bases from J; bases unmatched to any gene: 4. Germline CDR1 LNHNV, CDR2 YYDKDF (reference sequence). The CDR3 nucleotides read TGTGCCACCAGCCCCGGACAGGGGACCTACGAGCAGTACTTC. Its translation: CATSPGQGTYEQYF.

At least ten counts were recorded for this clonotype. This sequence joins TRBV5-1 and TRBJ2-3, with D perhaps given as TRBD1 or TRBD2 (6 bases each). Germline CDR1 and CDR2: SGHRS and YFSETQ. V shed 6 bases and J shed 3 bases, with 20 bases lying between them. The CDR3 loop spans 16 amino acids. CDR3 coding DNA: TGCGCCAGCACCCGGAGCGCCCAGGGGAGGACAGATACGCAGTATTTT. Its translation is CASTRSAQGRTDTQYF.

In its sample, this clonotype was seen many times. The chain combines TRBV20-1 with TRBJ2-6; no firm D call. This CDR3 is built from 13 residues. Trimming pared 5 bases from V and 2 bases from J, leaving 7 bases between. The germline V gene has CDR1 DFQATT and CDR2 SNEGSKA (reference sequence). The CDR3: CSALQPGANVLTF. The DNA of the CDR3 is TGCAGTGCTCTCCAGCCTGGGGCCAACGTCCTGACTTTC.

CDR3 in amino acids: CASSLPTGGNTQYF. The CDR3 DNA reads as TGTGCCAGCAGCTTACCGACAGGGGGCAATACGCAGTATTTT. The gene calls are TRBV7-2 and TRBJ2-3, with 10 positions matching TRBD1. Germline V CDR1 and CDR2: SGHTA, FQGNSA. CDR3 length equals 14 residues. The ends lost 2 bases at V and 7 bases at J; junction bases unmatched: 3.

This clonotype showed up many times. The chain combines TRBV4-1 with TRBJ1-2; D possibly corresponds to TRBD1 (6 bases). The CDR3 length is 15 residues. Trimming pared 4 bases from V and 4 bases from J, leaving 16 bases between. Germline CDR1 is MGHRA and CDR2 is YSYEKL. The CDR3 nucleotides read TGCGCCAGCAGCCCCCGGACAGAAAGCGGCTATGGCTACACCTTC. It translates to CASSPRTESGYGYTF.

This clonotype was picked up a small number of times. V gene TRBV3-1 combines with J gene TRBJ2-3; 12 bases agree with TRBD1. Germline lookup yields CDR1 LGHDT and CDR2 YNNKEL (reference sequence). The CDR3 is 12 residues long. With 3 bases clipped from V and 14 bases from J, the junction kept 3 bases outside the gene matches. CDR3 sequence reads: CASSHGTGGAYF. DNA for the CDR3: TGTGCCAGCAGCCACGGGACAGGGGGCGCGTATTTT.

In regard to this clonotype: This clone may be a read error of a much larger clone one base away. The V and J genes are TRBV6-6 and TRBJ2-2; a possible D gene is TRBD1 (6 bases). The CDR3 runs to 15 residues. In germline, CDR1 is MNHNY, CDR2 SVGAGI (reference sequence). The CDR3 coding sequence is TGTGCCAACAGTTCCCAGGGGCTTGAGGCCGGGGAGCTGTTTTTT. Amino acids: CANSSQGLEAGELFF.

This clonotype was counted ten times or more. V gene TRBV4-1 combines with J gene TRBJ2-2; perhaps TRBD2 as D (6 bases). Germline V gene lookup returns CDR1 MGHRA and CDR2 YSYEKL. V lost 3 bases to trimming and J lost 0 bases, with 14 bases between them. The length of the CDR3 is 17 residues. The CDR3 sequence: CASSHEPSDANTGELFF. The CDR3 DNA sequence: TGCGCCAGCAGCCACGAACCTAGCGACGCGAACACCGGGGAGCTGTTTTTT.